Listed here is a single T cell receptor (beta chain). Antigen unknown. This CDR3 is 15 amino acids long. The V and J ends lost 2 bases and 0 bases, in that order; junction bases with no gene match: 1. Germline CDR1 reads DFQATT; CDR2 reads SNEGSKA (reference sequence). TCRdb processed the RT-PCR reads anew with MiXCR; each CDR3 protein has one entry. The sample records about 700,000 distinct CDR3 sequences, around 14% being singletons. The data were obtained in a study of response to subunit inactivated influenza vaccine. Study results and limitations: Few additional T cells are recruited per seasonal influenza vaccination, authors suggested.

The input for sequencing was PBMCs from blood, taken 14 to 15 days before vaccination. The chain has TRBV20-1 and TRBJ2-6, with 7 nucleotides matching TRBD1. This TCR was recovered from a middle-aged man who received an inactivated influenza vaccine. The CDR3 loop is CSARTGVSGANVLTF. The CDR3 DNA reads TGCAGTGCTAGAACAGGGGTCTCTGGGGCCAACGTCCTGACTTTC.